This passage covers 26 T cell receptor beta chains from one sample sequenced in a study of PD-L1 blockade in urothelial cancer (dated by TCRdb to 2016 to 2017). The library came from the immunoSEQ multiplex PCR assay. TCRdb re-hosts the immuneACCESS table, in-frame sequences only. Its copies lack some clones; in the studies checked, an unresolved V gene accounts for under half of them, and the cause for the rest is not known. The sample table contains tens of thousands of clones; only one count was recorded for roughly nine tenths of them. In total, the top ten clones hold more than 6.5% of the sample. Taken with the paper, the label for time point translates to: peripheral blood 6 weeks after treatment start. The sample was PBMCs, taken around atezolizumab (anti-PD-L1) treatment. These receptors originate from an elderly man with urothelial cancer.

In its sample, this clone was seen a few times. The chain couples TRBV2 to TRBJ1-3; TRBD1 is a possible D gene (6 bases). Germline CDR1 is SNHLY and CDR2 is FYNNEI. This CDR3 comprises 14 residues. The ends were cut back, 6 bases at V and 0 bases at J, with 9 bases in the middle. The CDR3 sequence is CASSFRGSGNTIYF. The CDR3 coding sequence is TGTGCCAGCAGCTTCAGGGGCTCTGGAAACACCATATATTTT.

This clone has only a few counts. This sequence joins TRBV4-1 and TRBJ1-1; TRBD1 might be the D (5 bases). The CDR3 has 13 amino acids. Trimming took off 4 bases at V and 1 base at J, with 7 bases between the two ends. Germline CDR1 MGHRA, CDR2 YSYEKL. The CDR3 sequence is CASSRRGNTEAFF. DNA of the CDR3: TGCGCCAGCAGCCGAAGGGGGAACACTGAAGCTTTCTTT.

The genes are TRBV7-9 and TRBJ2-5; 9 nucleotides line up with TRBD1. V gave up 6 bases and J gave up 9 bases; unmatched junction bases: 5. From germline, CDR1 is SEHNR and CDR2 FQNEAQ (reference sequence). CDR3 length: 12 residues. CDR3 bases: TGTGCCAGCAGTCGTGACAGGGGGGCCCAGTACTTC. Its protein is CASSRDRGAQYF.

The chain links TRBV30 to TRBJ2-3; TRBD1 agrees at 7 bases. The CDR3 loop spans 16 amino acids. V lost 0 bases and J lost 1; bases outside the gene matches: 7. Per the germline V gene, CDR1 is GTSNPN and CDR2 is SVGIG (reference sequence). The CDR3 DNA is TGTGCCTGGAGTGTAGGGGCAGGGGGTGGCACAGATACGCAGTATTTT. Its translation is CAWSVGAGGGTDTQYF.

This CDR3 is CASSQFAAGGLAYNEQFF. The CDR3, as DNA: TGCGCCAGCAGCCAATTCGCGGCGGGGGGGCTCGCCTACAATGAGCAGTTCTTC. The chain is built from TRBV4-1 and TRBJ2-1, with 9 bases identical to TRBD2. In germline, CDR1 is MGHRA, CDR2 YSYEKL. The CDR3 consists of 18 residues. Trimming cost V 2 bases and J 2 bases; bases outside gene matches: 10.

This clone was detected only once. The chain combines TRBV29-1 with TRBJ2-5; 7 bases line up with TRBD2. CDR1 SQVTM and CDR2 ANQGSEA come from the germline V gene. The CDR3 is 11 amino acids. Unmatched junction bases numbered 1, after V lost 4 bases and J lost 5 bases. For the CDR3, the DNA is TGCAGCGTTGCCGGGGGGGAGACCCAGTACTTC. This encodes CSVAGGETQYF.

The chain is built from TRBV7-9 and TRBJ2-7; a possible D gene is TRBD1 (6 bases). CDR3 size: 14 residues. V gave up 4 bases and J gave up 2 bases, with 12 bases separating them. The V gene's germline CDR1 is SEHNR and CDR2 FQNEAQ (reference sequence). CDR3 coding DNA: TGTGCCAGCAGCTCCGGACAGCGAGCCTACGAGCAGTACTTC. It yields the protein CASSSGQRAYEQYF.

The chain employs TRBV28 and TRBJ1-2; D not resolved. Trimming cost V 7 bases and J 0 bases, with 18 bases left between them. The CDR3 length is 16 residues. Germline V lookup: CDR1 MDHEN, CDR2 SYDVKM. In DNA, the CDR3 is TGTGCCAGCATGATCGCTGGCAGATCCGCTAACTATGGCTACACCTTC. It translates to CASMIAGRSANYGYTF.

The rearrangement joins TRBV6-5 to TRBJ1-5; D not resolved. Looked up from germline, CDR1 is MNHEY and CDR2 is SVGAGI. The CDR3 has 15 amino acids. V dropped 6 bases and J dropped 0 bases, with 12 bases sitting between them. Here the CDR3 reads CASSPGLNSNQPQHF. CDR3 DNA sequence: TGTGCCAGCAGCCCCGGACTTAATAGCAATCAGCCCCAGCATTTT.

The genes are TRBV6-1 and TRBJ2-7; D might be TRBD1 (5 bases). V dropped 1 base and J dropped 4 bases, with 11 bases sitting between them. CDR3 size: 14 residues. Germline CDR1 reads MNHNS; CDR2 reads SASEGT. The CDR3, as DNA: TGTGCCAGCAGTGAAGAGCGACAGTTTTACGAGCAGTACTTC. Residues: CASSEERQFYEQYF.

This chain uses TRBV5-4 with TRBJ2-3; the D is unclear. CDR1 is SGHNT, CDR2 YYREEE, per germline (reference sequence). V lost 8 bases and J lost 4, with 20 bases in between. This CDR3 has 15 amino acids. CDR3 DNA: TGTGCCAGTCTCCGTACCCCGTTGAGCGCAGATACGCAGTATTTT. Protein product: CASLRTPLSADTQYF.

The chain uses TRBV7-2 and TRBJ2-5; maybe TRBD1 (5 bases). CDR1 SGHTA and CDR2 FQGNSA come from the germline V gene. The CDR3 has 13 amino acids. The V end lost 1 base, the J end lost 4 bases, and 7 bases lay between the germline ends. In DNA, the CDR3 is TGTGCCAGCAGCTTAGGGGGCGGAGAGACCCAGTACTTC. Encoded protein: CASSLGGGETQYF.

A single count supports this clone. This sample includes further DNA sequences coding for the same CDR3. CDR3 residues: CASSRRTSGSYEQYF. The CDR3 region has the DNA TGTGCCAGCAGCCGACGGACTAGCGGCTCCTACGAGCAGTACTTC. The V gene is TRBV7-2, the J gene TRBJ2-7, with 10 positions matching TRBD2. In germline, CDR1 is SGHTA, CDR2 FQGNSA. V lost 5 bases and J lost 0; bases outside the gene matches: 4. The CDR3 is made up of 15 amino acids.

As to this clone: Within the sample, other DNA sequences also encode this same CDR3. The genes are TRBV29-1 and TRBJ2-7; the D gene is possibly TRBD1 (5 bases). Trimming took 4 bases from V and 0 from J, leaving 10 bases between them. Per germline, CDR1 SQVTM and CDR2 ANQGSEA. The CDR3 is 13 residues long. The CDR3 loop is CSVVAGSSYEQYF. The CDR3 coding sequence is TGCAGCGTTGTGGCAGGGTCCTCCTACGAGCAGTACTTC.

This chain uses TRBV6-6 with TRBJ1-4; D ambiguous. The length of the CDR3 is 15 residues. V was pared by 2 bases and J by 4 bases, with 11 bases between. Germline values: CDR1 MNHNY, CDR2 SVGAGI (reference sequence). The CDR3 protein is CASSYVREYNEKLFF. The CDR3 DNA follows: TGTGCCAGCAGTTACGTAAGGGAGTATAATGAAAAACTGTTTTTT.

The chain carries TRBV7-2 and TRBJ2-5; 8 positions agree with TRBD1. This CDR3 has 16 residues. J was trimmed by 1 base and V by 3 bases; bases with no gene match: 7. Germline assignment: CDR1 SGHTA and CDR2 FQGNSA. The CDR3 is CASSLTDRGTQETQYF. CDR3 DNA: TGTGCCAGCAGCTTGACCGACAGGGGCACCCAAGAGACCCAGTACTTC.

The V gene is TRBV5-6, the J gene TRBJ2-1; 8 bases line up with TRBD2. This CDR3 is 16 amino acids long. V gave up 2 bases and J gave up 7 bases; unmatched junction bases: 11. Germline values: CDR1 SGHDT, CDR2 YYEEEE. CDR3 amino acids: CASSLFGAGGGNEQFF. CDR3 DNA: TGTGCCAGCAGCTTATTTGGGGCGGGAGGAGGGAATGAGCAGTTCTTC.

J is TRBJ2-1 and V is TRBV5-1, with D possibly matching TRBD2 (6 bases). Germline V gene sequence: CDR1 SGHRS, CDR2 YFSETQ. The CDR3 contains 14 residues. V lost 1 base and J 8 bases, leaving 13 bases between the germline ends. CDR3 region: CASSLTRPGDEQFF. The CDR3 nucleotides are TGCGCCAGCAGCTTGACGAGGCCGGGGGATGAGCAGTTCTTC.

This chain connects TRBV4-3 to TRBJ2-3; perhaps TRBD1 as D (6 bases). CDR1 is LGHNA and CDR2 is YSLEER in the germline V gene. V dropped 3 bases and J dropped 3 bases, with 7 bases sitting between them. The CDR3 totals 13 residues. The DNA for the CDR3 is TGCGCCAGCAGCCAGCAGGGGACAGATACGCAGTATTTT. The encoded protein is CASSQQGTDTQYF.

The V call is TRBV9, the J call TRBJ2-3, with 10 nucleotides matching TRBD1. Germline CDR1 SGDLS, CDR2 YYNGEE. The CDR3 runs to 14 residues. V lost 4 bases and J lost 4; bases outside the gene matches: 3. CDR3 in DNA: TGTGCCAGCAGCTACGGGACAGGGGCAGATACGCAGTATTTT. Amino acid sequence: CASSYGTGADTQYF.

The CDR3 DNA is TGTGCCAGTAAGGGCGTGATCGAAGGGGAATTCAATAGCAATCAGCCCCAGCATTTT. Encoded protein: CASKGVIEGEFNSNQPQHF. The chain joins TRBV19 to TRBJ1-5; maybe TRBD1 (5 bases). Germline assignment: CDR1 LNHDA and CDR2 SQIVND (reference sequence). The CDR3 extends over 19 amino acids. V lost 7 bases to trimming and J lost 0 bases, with 25 bases between them.

V and J are TRBV10-1 and TRBJ2-2, with 8 nucleotides matching TRBD2. The germline CDR1 and CDR2 sequences are WNHNN and SYGVQD (reference sequence). The CDR3 has 16 amino acids. V lost 0 bases, J lost 8 bases, and 8 bases stayed unmatched. Here the CDR3 reads CASSESTGGPRGELFF. The CDR3 nucleotides are TGCGCCAGCAGTGAGTCCACGGGAGGGCCAAGAGGGGAGCTGTTTTTT.

This chain links TRBV5-5 with TRBJ2-7; 7 bases are a match to TRBD1. After removal of 4 bases from V and 1 base from J, the junction contained 2 bases not matched to a gene. The CDR3 length is 13 residues. CDR1 is SGHKS, CDR2 YYEKEE, per germline (reference sequence). The CDR3 DNA reads as TGTGCCAGCAGCCTACAGGGGTCCTACGAGCAGTACTTC. This encodes CASSLQGSYEQYF.

The DNA for the CDR3 is TGTGCCAGCGGCCTCCTCAGCGAGCAGTACTTC. As protein: CASGLLSEQYF. The rearrangement joins TRBV27 to TRBJ2-5; D unresolved. The J call is doubtful: the DNA matches TRBJ2-7 better. This CDR3 region has 11 residues. Germline V gene lookup returns CDR1 MNHEY and CDR2 SMNVEV (reference sequence).

The table lists this clone with a few counts. The rearrangement joins TRBV23-1 to TRBJ1-1; D gene ambiguous. TRBV23-1 is sorted into the ORF group, with uncertain function. The CDR3 sequence is 13 residues long. Trimming removed 6 bases from V and 2 bases from J, with 10 bases in between. The CDR3, as DNA: TGCGCCAGCAGGCCGACACAAAACACTGAAGCTTTCTTT. As protein: CASRPTQNTEAFF.

This chain connects TRBV28 to TRBJ2-1, with D perhaps TRBD1 (6 bases). The germline gives CDR1 MDHEN, CDR2 SYDVKM. Deletions cut 6 bases from V and 3 bases from J, with 15 bases between. The CDR3 runs 15 residues. CDR3 in amino acids: CASRGRGLHYNEQFF. Written as DNA, the CDR3 is TGTGCCAGCAGGGGCAGGGGTCTACACTACAATGAGCAGTTCTTC.